A selection of T cell receptor beta chains follows, all from one sample in a study of shared clonotypes between healthy human individuals. Generated by immunoSEQ multiplex PCR, the TCRdb table keeps only in-frame clones and is missing some. The top ten hold 0.35% to 0.45% of the sample, which has a few million clones, 93% seen once. The material sequenced was naive CD4+ T cells from PBMCs. The receptors come from a man aged 18 to 30 in good health. Some clones in this sample may be carry-over from other donors' samples. CDR3s include the opening cysteine and the closing phenylalanine or tryptophan. The order of the fields is CDR3 length, clone size, D gene, J gene, V gene, CDR3 protein, CDR3 DNA. A D gene is named only where the DNA matches it firmly. For some rows the clone size is stated as once, few or many, or as a class when expanded; others skip it.

12 . . TRBJ1-2 TRBV15 CATSGDRYGYTF TGTGCCACCAGCGGAGACCGCTATGGCTACACCTTC
11 . . TRBJ1-3 TRBV5-6 CASSSGNTIYF TGTGCCAGCAGCTCCGGAAACACCATATATTTT
17 . TRBD2 TRBJ2-7 TRBV9 CASSPRPSGSNFDEQYF TGTGCCAGCAGCCCCCGACCTAGCGGGAGTAATTTCGACGAGCAGTACTTC
16 . TRBD2 TRBJ2-1 TRBV28 CASSPWGTSSVNEQFF TGTGCCAGCAGTCCCTGGGGGACTAGCTCTGTCAATGAGCAGTTCTTC
16 . TRBD2 TRBJ2-1 TRBV7-2 CASSSPGRSSYNEQFF TGTGCCAGCAGCTCGCCCGGGAGGAGCTCCTACAATGAGCAGTTCTTC
17 . . TRBJ2-3 TRBV5-1 CASSLNAHGDRTDTQYF TGCGCCAGCAGCTTGAATGCCCACGGGGATAGGACAGATACGCAGTATTTT
17 . TRBD1 TRBJ2-6 TRBV5-1 CASSLGDRVAGANVLTF TGCGCCAGCAGCTTGGGGGACAGGGTTGCTGGGGCCAACGTCCTGACTTTC
19 . TRBD1 TRBJ1-5 TRBV19 CASSIPGYTTGTSNQPQHF TGTGCCAGTAGTATCCCTGGATATACGACAGGGACTAGCAATCAGCCCCAGCATTTT
15 . . TRBJ1-2 TRBV9 CASSPQGAQNYGYTF TGTGCCAGCAGCCCCCAAGGGGCACAGAACTATGGCTACACCTTC
14 once . TRBJ1-2 TRBV5-1 CASSPGQGNYGYTF TGCGCCAGCAGCCCGGGACAAGGGAACTATGGCTACACCTTC